The 20 T cell receptor beta chains reported below all come from one sample, sequenced in a study of identical twins. TCRdb used MiXCR to reprocess the 5' RACE reads, holding one entry per CDR3 protein. The profile shows fewer than 650,000 distinct CDR3 sequences, just over 7% of them singletons. These data were also reused for a study on yellow fever vaccine responses in identical twins.

Specimen: PBMCs. The source is a woman in her late teens or twenties in good health.

The sample holds a few counts of this clonotype. This chain links TRBV20-1 with TRBJ2-3, with TRBD2 as a possible D gene (5 bases). V was cut by 0 bases and J by 1 base, with 11 bases left in between. This CDR3 contains 15 residues. From germline, CDR1 is DFQATT and CDR2 SNEGSKA (reference sequence). CDR3 sequence reads: CSARDLAEGTDTQYF. The CDR3 coding sequence is TGCAGTGCTAGAGACCTGGCGGAGGGCACAGATACGCAGTATTTT.

This chain's CDR3 is CASSLRQGNGELFF. The DNA of the CDR3 is TGTGCCAGCAGTTTACGACAGGGAAACGGGGAGCTGTTTTTT. The chain recombines TRBV12-3 or TRBV12-4 with TRBJ2-2, with 7 nucleotides matching TRBD1. With 2 bases clipped from V and 7 bases from J, the junction kept 4 bases outside the gene matches. This CDR3 contains 14 residues.

This rearrangement joins TRBV20-1 to TRBJ2-2; weak D call: TRBD1 (6 bases). This CDR3 is 14 amino acids long. Germline loops: CDR1 DFQATT, CDR2 SNEGSKA (reference sequence). V lost 2 bases to trimming and J lost 1 base, with 8 bases between them. Written as DNA, the CDR3 is TGCAGTGCTAGAAAGGGACAGAACACCGGGGAGCTGTTTTTT. It encodes CSARKGQNTGELFF.

The genes are TRBV4-1 and TRBJ2-4, with 10 bases fitting TRBD1. CDR3 length: 15 amino acids. Germline V gene lookup returns CDR1 MGHRA and CDR2 YSYEKL. The J segment lost 10 bases and the V segment lost 4 bases, leaving 10 bases of the junction unmatched. The DNA of the CDR3 is TGCGCCAGCAGCCCCGAGGACAGGGGGATAGGGATTCAGTACTTC. Its translation: CASSPEDRGIGIQYF.

This clonotype came up many times. The J gene is TRBJ2-1, the V gene TRBV7-9, with D maybe TRBD2 (6 bases). Germline assignment: CDR1 SEHNR and CDR2 FQNEAQ (reference sequence). The CDR3 totals 14 residues. V dropped 5 bases and J dropped 6 bases, with 14 bases sitting between them. CDR3 nucleotide sequence: TGTGCCAGCAGCCCCGGGGAGCGGGTCAATGAGCAGTTCTTC. Translated: CASSPGERVNEQFF.

This clonotype showed up many times. The V call is TRBV29-1, the J call TRBJ2-3; D is unclear. Germline V CDR1 and CDR2: SQVTM, ANQGSEA. The CDR3 has 11 residues. V was pared by 3 bases and J by 2 bases, with 3 bases between. In nucleotides, the CDR3 is TGCAGCGTTGAGACCACAGATACGCAGTATTTT. Translating gives CSVETTDTQYF.

This clonotype was observed a handful of times. The chain recombines TRBV14 with TRBJ2-7; maybe TRBD1 (6 bases). The CDR3 spans 15 residues. Germline CDR1 reads SGHDN; CDR2 reads FVKESK. Trimming removed 1 base at V and 5 bases at J, with 15 bases between. Here the CDR3 reads CASSQGFDRSNEQYF. The CDR3 bases are TGTGCCAGCAGCCAAGGGTTTGACAGGTCGAACGAGCAGTACTTC.

Of note for this clonotype: A much larger clonotype is one base distant, so this may be a read error. J is TRBJ2-3 and V is TRBV29-1, with 11 bases matching TRBD2. Germline lookup yields CDR1 SQVTM and CDR2 ANQGSEA. The CDR3 is 16 amino acids. The CDR3 loop reads CRVEDVAGGPTDTQYF. Here the CDR3 DNA reads TGCAGGGTTGAAGATGTAGCGGGAGGGCCAACAGATACGCAGTATTTT.

The sample holds a few counts of this clonotype. The chain is built from TRBV20-1 and TRBJ2-7; perhaps TRBD1 as D (6 bases). Germline CDR1 reads DFQATT; CDR2 reads SNEGSKA (reference sequence). The CDR3 covers 23 residues. Trimming removed 6 bases at V and 3 bases at J, with 45 bases between. This CDR3 is CSALPDRFGEEDNQADYCYEQYV. The DNA of the CDR3 is TGCAGTGCCTTACCTGACAGGTTTGGGGAAGAAGATAATCAAGCGGATTACTGCTACGAGCAGTACGTC.

This clonotype was detected only a few times. The CDR3 DNA reads as TGTGCCAGCAGCTTGGGCTTGCAGGGTGAAGCTTTCTTT. Translated, it gives CASSLGLQGEAFF. The rearrangement uses TRBV7-2 and TRBJ1-1; weak D call: TRBD1 (5 bases). CDR1 and CDR2 (germline): SGHTA, FQGNSA. The CDR3 sequence is 13 residues long. V was shortened by 3 bases and J by 7 bases, with 12 bases between the two germline ends.

This clonotype showed up just a few times. V is TRBV20-1 and J is TRBJ1-5; D is unclear. This CDR3 has 12 residues. The germline V gene has CDR1 DFQATT and CDR2 SNEGSKA (reference sequence). The CDR3 nucleotides read TGCTCAACCGGGGATAGCAATCAGCCCCAGCATTTT. Its translation is CSTGDSNQPQHF.

There are a few counts of this clonotype. CDR3 sequence reads: CASASGMDRQETQYF. Here the CDR3 DNA reads TGTGCCAGCGCTTCGGGGATGGATCGCCAAGAGACCCAGTACTTC. The rearrangement uses TRBV6-1 and TRBJ2-5; the D gene is possibly TRBD2 (5 bases). Germline V gene lookup returns CDR1 MNHNS and CDR2 SASEGT. The CDR3 runs 15 residues. Trimming took 8 bases from V and 1 from J, leaving 17 bases between them.

V and J are TRBV29-1 and TRBJ2-1; 12 positions match TRBD1. CDR3 length: 17 residues. CDR1 and CDR2 (germline): SQVTM, ANQGSEA. CDR3 DNA sequence: TGCAGTCACTCGGGACAGGGGGCTTGGATGGGAGGAAATGAGCAGTTCTTC. Amino acids: CSHSGQGAWMGGNEQFF.

This clonotype was recorded a few times. The V gene is TRBV11-2, the J gene TRBJ2-1; TRBD2 is a possible D gene (5 bases). V dropped 0 bases and J dropped 10 bases, with 10 bases sitting between them. Germline V gene lookup returns CDR1 SGHAT and CDR2 FQNNGV. The CDR3 is 13 amino acids. The CDR3 loop is CASSLDWASEQFF. CDR3 coding DNA: TGTGCCAGCAGCTTAGATTGGGCTAGCGAGCAGTTCTTC.

This clonotype was detected only a few times. The V gene is TRBV20-1, the J gene TRBJ2-2; 14 bases are shared with TRBD2. Trimming cost V 6 bases and J 7 bases; bases outside gene matches: 4. CDR3 size: 14 residues. Germline V CDR1 and CDR2: DFQATT, SNEGSKA (reference sequence). The CDR3 DNA reads as TGCAGTGCGACTAGCGGGGGGGCCCTCGGGGAGCTGTTTTTT. This codes for CSATSGGALGELFF.

V gene TRBV6-5 combines with J gene TRBJ1-1; D gene unclear. Germline loops: CDR1 MNHEY, CDR2 SVGAGI. With 0 bases removed from V and 0 bases from J, the gap between germline ends came to 8 bases. This CDR3 has 15 residues. The CDR3 nucleotides are TGTGCCAGCAGTTACTCGCTACAGCTGAACACTGAAGCTTTCTTT. The encoded protein is CASSYSLQLNTEAFF.

This clonotype was seen at least ten times. The genes are TRBV6-1 and TRBJ2-4, with 7 bases that match TRBD2. J was trimmed by 1 base and V by 6 bases; bases with no gene match: 6. The CDR3 is 15 residues long. The germline gives CDR1 MNHNS, CDR2 SASEGT. The CDR3 sequence: CASRGTKVAKNIQYF. CDR3 DNA sequence: TGTGCCAGCAGGGGGACTAAGGTCGCCAAAAACATTCAGTACTTC.

This clonotype has more than one count but fewer than ten. The rearrangement joins TRBV9 to TRBJ2-1; D is ambiguous. Trimming left V 2 bases short and J 9 bases short, with 15 bases between. This CDR3 has 14 amino acids. CDR1 is SGDLS, CDR2 YYNGEE, per germline. This CDR3 is CASSVGLGSLEQFF. DNA of the CDR3: TGTGCCAGCAGCGTTGGGCTAGGTTCGCTTGAGCAGTTCTTC. The whole variable domain, filled in from reference TRBV9 and TRBJ2-1, reads DSGVTQTPKHLITATGQRVTLRCSPRSGDLSVYWYQQSLDQGLQFLIQYYNGEERAKGNILERFSAQQFPDLHSELNLSSLELGDSALYFCASSVGLGSLEQFFGPGTRLTVL.

This clonotype was detected ten times or more. The V gene is TRBV5-1, the J gene TRBJ2-5, with TRBD2 matching over 9 bases. From germline, CDR1 is SGHRS and CDR2 YFSETQ. The CDR3 contains 17 residues. Trimming cost V 1 base and J 2 bases; bases outside gene matches: 9. CDR3 nucleotide sequence: TGCGCCAGCAGCTTGTTGGTGACTAGCGGCTCACAAGAGACCCAGTACTTC. Its translation is CASSLLVTSGSQETQYF. Looking up the rest from reference TRBV5-1 and TRBJ2-5 gives the full variable domain: KAGVTQTPRYLIKTRGQQVTLSCSPISGHRSVSWYQQTPGQGLQFLFEYFSETQRNKGNFPGRFSGRQFSNSRSEMNVSTLELGDSALYLCASSLLVTSGSQETQYFGPGTRLLVL.

This clonotype was seen a few times. The chain recombines TRBV7-8 with TRBJ2-1; a possible D gene is TRBD2 (6 bases). The V gene's germline CDR1 is SGHVS and CDR2 FQNEAQ. V lost 1 base, J lost 9 bases, and 10 bases lay in between. The CDR3 is 13 amino acids. CDR3 in amino acids: CASSLDVSGEQFF. The CDR3 DNA reads TGTGCCAGCAGCTTAGACGTTAGCGGTGAGCAGTTCTTC.